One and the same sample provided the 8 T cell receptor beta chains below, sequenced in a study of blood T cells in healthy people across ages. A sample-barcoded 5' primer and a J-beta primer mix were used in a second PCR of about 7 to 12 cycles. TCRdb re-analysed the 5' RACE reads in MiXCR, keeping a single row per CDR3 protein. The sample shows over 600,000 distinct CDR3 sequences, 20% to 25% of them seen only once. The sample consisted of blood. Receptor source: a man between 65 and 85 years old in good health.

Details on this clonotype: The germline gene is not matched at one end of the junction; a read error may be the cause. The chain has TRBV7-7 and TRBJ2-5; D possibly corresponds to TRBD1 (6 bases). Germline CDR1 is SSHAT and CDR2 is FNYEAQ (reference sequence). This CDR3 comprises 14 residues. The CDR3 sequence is CASSPRQVGETQYF. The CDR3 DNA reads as TGTGCTAGCAGCCCCCGACAGGTCGGAGAGACCCAGTACTTC.

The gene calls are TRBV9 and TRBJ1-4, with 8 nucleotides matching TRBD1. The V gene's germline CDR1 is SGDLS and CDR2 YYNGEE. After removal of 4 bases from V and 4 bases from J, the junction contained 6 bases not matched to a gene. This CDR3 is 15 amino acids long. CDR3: CASSPGDRNNEKLFF. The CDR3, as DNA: TGTGCCAGCAGCCCCGGGGACAGGAATAATGAAAAACTGTTTTTT.

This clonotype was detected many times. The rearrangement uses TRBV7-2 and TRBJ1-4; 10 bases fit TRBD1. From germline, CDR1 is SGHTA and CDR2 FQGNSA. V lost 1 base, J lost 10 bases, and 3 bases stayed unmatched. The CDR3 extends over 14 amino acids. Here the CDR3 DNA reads TGTGCCAGCAGCTTAGAAGGACAGGGGGTAAAACTGTTTTTT. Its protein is CASSLEGQGVKLFF.

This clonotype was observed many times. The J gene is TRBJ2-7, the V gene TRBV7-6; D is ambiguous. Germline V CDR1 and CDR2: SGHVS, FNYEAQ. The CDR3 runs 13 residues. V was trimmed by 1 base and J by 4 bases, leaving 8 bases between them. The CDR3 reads CASSLEVGYEQYF. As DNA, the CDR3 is TGTGCCAGCAGCTTAGAGGTCGGGTACGAGCAGTACTTC.

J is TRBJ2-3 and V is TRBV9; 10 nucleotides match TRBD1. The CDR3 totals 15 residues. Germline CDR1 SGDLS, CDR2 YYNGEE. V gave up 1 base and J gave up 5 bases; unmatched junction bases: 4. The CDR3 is CASSVTDRGQDTQYF. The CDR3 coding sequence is TGTGCCAGCAGCGTAACAGACAGGGGGCAAGATACGCAGTATTTT.

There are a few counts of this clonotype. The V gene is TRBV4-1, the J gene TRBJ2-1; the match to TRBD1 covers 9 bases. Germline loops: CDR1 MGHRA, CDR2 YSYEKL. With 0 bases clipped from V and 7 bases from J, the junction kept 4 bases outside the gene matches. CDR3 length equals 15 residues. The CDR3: CASSQDFDRGNEQFF. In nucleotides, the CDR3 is TGCGCCAGCAGCCAAGATTTTGACAGGGGGAATGAGCAGTTCTTC.

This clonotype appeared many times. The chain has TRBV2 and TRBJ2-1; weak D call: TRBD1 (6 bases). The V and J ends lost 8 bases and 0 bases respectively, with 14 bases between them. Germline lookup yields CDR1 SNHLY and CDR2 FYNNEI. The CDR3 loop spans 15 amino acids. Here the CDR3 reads CASQQGTSSYNEQFF. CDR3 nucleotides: TGTGCCAGCCAACAGGGTACTTCCTCCTACAATGAGCAGTTCTTC.

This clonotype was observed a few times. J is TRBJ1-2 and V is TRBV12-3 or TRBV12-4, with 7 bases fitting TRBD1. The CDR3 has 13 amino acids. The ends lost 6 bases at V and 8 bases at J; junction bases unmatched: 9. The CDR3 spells CASRGTDRRGYTF. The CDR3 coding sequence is TGTGCCAGCAGAGGGACAGACCGTAGGGGCTACACCTTC.